This T cell receptor (beta chain) is drawn from a study of shared clonotypes between healthy human individuals. Whole-study findings and limits: The naive CD4 repertoires of several donors were compared, and around 5.1% of clonotypes were shared. Clonotypes shared by all four sorted-subset donors had higher generation probabilities than non-shared clonotypes.

200 to 250 ng DNA, around 30,000 T cell genomes, went into each sorted-subset replicate PCR. The table came from immunoSEQ multiplex PCR; TCRdb's copy has only in-frame clones and leaves some out. The sample includes 1.6 million or so clones, roughly 95% of them seen just once. With regard to this clone: Antigen unknown.

J lost 0 bases, V lost 4 bases, and 6 bases had no gene match. This CDR3 contains 17 residues. Germline V gene lookup returns CDR1 LNHDA and CDR2 SQIVND (reference sequence). The sample comprised naive CD4+ T cells sorted from blood. Subset specified: CD45RA+ positively selected. The sequence derives from a man aged 25-45 years in good health. V and J are TRBV19 and TRBJ2-6, with 7 nucleotides matching TRBD2. CDR3 nucleotides: TGTGCCAGTAGTACGGGGGGATCAGGCTCTGGGGCCAACGTCCTGACTTTC. Translation gives CASSTGGSGSGANVLTF.